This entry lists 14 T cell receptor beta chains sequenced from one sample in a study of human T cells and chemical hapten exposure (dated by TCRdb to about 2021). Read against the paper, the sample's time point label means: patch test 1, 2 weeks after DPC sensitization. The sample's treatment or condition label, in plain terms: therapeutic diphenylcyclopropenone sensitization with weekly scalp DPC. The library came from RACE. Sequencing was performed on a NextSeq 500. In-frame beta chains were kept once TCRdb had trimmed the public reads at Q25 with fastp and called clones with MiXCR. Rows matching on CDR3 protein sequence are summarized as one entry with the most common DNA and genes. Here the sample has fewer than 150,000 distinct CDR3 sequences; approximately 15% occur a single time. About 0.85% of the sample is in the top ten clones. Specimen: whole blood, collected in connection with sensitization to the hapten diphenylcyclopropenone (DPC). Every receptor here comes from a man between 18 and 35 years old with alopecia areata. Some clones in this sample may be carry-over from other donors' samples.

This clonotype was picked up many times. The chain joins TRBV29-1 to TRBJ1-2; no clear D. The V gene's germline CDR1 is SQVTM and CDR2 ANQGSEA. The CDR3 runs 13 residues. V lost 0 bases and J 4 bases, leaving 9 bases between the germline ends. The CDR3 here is CSVEDRDTYGYTF. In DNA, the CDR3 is TGCAGCGTTGAAGATAGGGATACCTATGGCTACACCTTC. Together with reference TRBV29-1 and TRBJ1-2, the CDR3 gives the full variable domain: SAVISQKPSRDICQRGTSLTIQCQVDSQVTMMFWYRQQPGQSLTLIATANQGSEATYESGFVIDKFPISRPNLTFSTLTVSNMSPEDSSIYLCSVEDRDTYGYTFGSGTRLTVV.

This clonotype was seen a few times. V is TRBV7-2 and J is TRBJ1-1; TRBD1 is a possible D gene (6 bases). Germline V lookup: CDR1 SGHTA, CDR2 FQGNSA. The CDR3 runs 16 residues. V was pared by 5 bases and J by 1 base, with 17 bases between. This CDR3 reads CASSLARGFGNTEAFF. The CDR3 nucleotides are TGTGCCAGCAGCCTGGCTAGGGGGTTTGGGAACACTGAAGCTTTCTTT.

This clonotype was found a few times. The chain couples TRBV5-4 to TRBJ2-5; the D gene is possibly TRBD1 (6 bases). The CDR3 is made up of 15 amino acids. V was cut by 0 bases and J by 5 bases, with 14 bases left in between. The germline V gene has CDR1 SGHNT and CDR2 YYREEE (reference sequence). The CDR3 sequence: CASSLVGTGMETQYF. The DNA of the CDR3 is TGTGCCAGCAGCTTGGTGGGAACAGGGATGGAGACCCAGTACTTC.

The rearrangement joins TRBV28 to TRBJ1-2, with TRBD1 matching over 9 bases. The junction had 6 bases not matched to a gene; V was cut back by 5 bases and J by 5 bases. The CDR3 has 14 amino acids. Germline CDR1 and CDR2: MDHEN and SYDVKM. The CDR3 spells CASSRDRAPYGYTF. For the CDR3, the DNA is TGTGCCAGCAGTCGGGACAGGGCCCCATATGGCTACACCTTC.

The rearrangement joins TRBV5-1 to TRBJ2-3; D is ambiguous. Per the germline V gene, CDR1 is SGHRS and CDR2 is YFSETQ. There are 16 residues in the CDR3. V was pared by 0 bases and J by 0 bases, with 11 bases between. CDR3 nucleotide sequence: TGCGCCAGCAGCTTGGGGGCGATCTATAGCACAGATACGCAGTATTTT. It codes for CASSLGAIYSTDTQYF.

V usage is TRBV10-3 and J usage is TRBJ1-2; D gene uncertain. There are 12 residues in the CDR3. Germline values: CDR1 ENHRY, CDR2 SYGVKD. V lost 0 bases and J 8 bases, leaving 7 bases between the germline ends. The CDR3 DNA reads TGTGCCATCAGTGAGTCTGGTACGGGCTACACCTTC. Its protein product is CAISESGTGYTF.

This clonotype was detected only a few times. CDR3 region: CASSMTGLAGGRPNEQFF. The CDR3 bases are TGTGCCAGTAGTATGACGGGACTAGCGGGGGGCCGCCCCAATGAGCAGTTCTTC. This chain joins TRBV19 and TRBJ2-1; 15 bases align to TRBD2. CDR1 is LNHDA and CDR2 is SQIVND in the germline V gene (reference sequence). The J segment lost 6 bases and the V segment lost 3 bases, leaving 9 bases of the junction unmatched. This CDR3 spans 18 amino acids. Drawing the rest from reference TRBV19 and TRBJ2-1, the complete variable domain is DGGITQSPKYLFRKEGQNVTLSCEQNLNHDAMYWYRQDPGQGLRLIYYSQIVNDFQKGDIAEGYSVSREKKESFPLTVTSAQKNPTAFYLCASSMTGLAGGRPNEQFFGPGTRLTVL.

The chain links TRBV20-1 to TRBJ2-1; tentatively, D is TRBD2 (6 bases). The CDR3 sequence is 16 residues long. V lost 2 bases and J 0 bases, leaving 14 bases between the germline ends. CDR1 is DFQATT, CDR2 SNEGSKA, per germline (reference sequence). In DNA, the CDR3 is TGCAGTGCTAGACCTACTAGCTGGAGCTCCTACAATGAGCAGTTCTTC. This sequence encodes CSARPTSWSSYNEQFF.

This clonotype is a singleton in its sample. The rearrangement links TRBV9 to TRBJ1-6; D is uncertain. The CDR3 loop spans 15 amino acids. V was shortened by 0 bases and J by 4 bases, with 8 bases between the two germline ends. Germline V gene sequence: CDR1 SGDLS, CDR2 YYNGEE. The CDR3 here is CASSVGQLYNSPLHF. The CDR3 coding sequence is TGTGCCAGCAGCGTAGGGCAGCTTTATAATTCACCCCTCCACTTT. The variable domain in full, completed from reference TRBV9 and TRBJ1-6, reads DSGVTQTPKHLITATGQRVTLRCSPRSGDLSVYWYQQSLDQGLQFLIQYYNGEERAKGNILERFSAQQFPDLHSELNLSSLELGDSALYFCASSVGQLYNSPLHFGNGTRLTVT.

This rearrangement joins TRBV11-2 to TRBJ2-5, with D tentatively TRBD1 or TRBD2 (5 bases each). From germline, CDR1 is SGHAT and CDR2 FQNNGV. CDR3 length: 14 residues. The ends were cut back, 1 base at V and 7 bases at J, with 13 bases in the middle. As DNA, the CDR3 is TGTGCCAGCAGCTTAGGACTAAAGGGGAGGACCCAGTACTTC. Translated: CASSLGLKGRTQYF.

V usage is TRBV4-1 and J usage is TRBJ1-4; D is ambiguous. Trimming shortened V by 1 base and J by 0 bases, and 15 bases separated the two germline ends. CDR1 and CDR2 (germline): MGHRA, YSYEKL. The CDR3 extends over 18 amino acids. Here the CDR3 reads CASSQVARRTATNEKLFF. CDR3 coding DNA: TGCGCCAGCAGCCAAGTCGCACGGAGGACTGCAACTAATGAAAAACTGTTTTTT.

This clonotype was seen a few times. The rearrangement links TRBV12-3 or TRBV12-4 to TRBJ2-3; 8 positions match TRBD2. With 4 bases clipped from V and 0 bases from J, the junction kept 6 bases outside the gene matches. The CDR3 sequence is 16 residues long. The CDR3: CASSYLAGDSTDTQYF. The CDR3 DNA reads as TGTGCCAGCAGTTACCTAGCGGGCGACAGCACAGATACGCAGTATTTT.

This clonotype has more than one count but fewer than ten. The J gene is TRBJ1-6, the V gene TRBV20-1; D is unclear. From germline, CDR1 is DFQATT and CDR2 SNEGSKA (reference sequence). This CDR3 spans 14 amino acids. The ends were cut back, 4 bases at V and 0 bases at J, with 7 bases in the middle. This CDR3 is CSATDDSYNSPLHF. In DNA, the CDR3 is TGCAGTGCTACGGACGACTCCTATAATTCACCCCTCCACTTT.

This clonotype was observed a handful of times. The CDR3 coding sequence is TGTGCCAGCCAAGGATTTGAGGGCCCTGAAGCTTTCTTT. It codes for CASQGFEGPEAFF. The J gene is TRBJ1-1, the V gene TRBV7-6; no definite D call. The V end lost 8 bases, the J end lost 6 bases, and 16 bases lay between the germline ends. This CDR3 is 13 amino acids long. Germline CDR1 SGHVS, CDR2 FNYEAQ.